These 24 T cell receptor beta chains were sequenced from one sample in a study of T cell responses to AZD1222 COVID-19 vaccine. Clones were sequenced by immunoSEQ multiplex PCR, and TCRdb holds only the in-frame ones, with some missing. Here the sample spans roughly 84,000 clones, around nine tenths being singletons. This specimen consisted of peripheral blood, obtained on day 0 of AZD1222 vaccination. The receptors here all came from an adult in good health.

V usage is TRBV5-1 and J usage is TRBJ2-1, with 7 bases fitting TRBD2. The CDR3 covers 15 residues. The J segment lost 4 bases and the V segment lost 0 bases, leaving 4 bases of the junction unmatched. The germline gives CDR1 SGHRS, CDR2 YFSETQ. DNA for the CDR3: TGCGCCAGCAGCTTGGCGGCGGGAGCTTACAATGAGCAGTTCTTC. Translating gives CASSLAAGAYNEQFF.

The chain carries TRBV7-2 and TRBJ2-7; D is perhaps TRBD1 (6 bases). V dropped 5 bases and J dropped 1 base, with 12 bases sitting between them. Germline values: CDR1 SGHTA, CDR2 FQGNSA. The CDR3 totals 14 residues. In DNA form, the CDR3 reads TGTGCCAGCAGCCTCCAACAGGGTTCCTACGAGCAGTACTTC. Translating gives CASSLQQGSYEQYF.

The chain carries TRBV13 and TRBJ1-4; perhaps TRBD1 as D (6 bases). V lost 4 bases and J 7 bases, leaving 16 bases between the germline ends. Germline CDR1 reads PRHDT; CDR2 reads FYEKMQ (reference sequence). The CDR3 has 15 amino acids. The CDR3 region has the DNA TGTGCCAGCAGCTCTACGACAGGATGGGGTGAAAAACTGTTTTTT. Translating gives CASSSTTGWGEKLFF.

The chain uses TRBV12-5 and TRBJ2-5, with D tentatively TRBD1 (6 bases). Trimming removed 1 base from V and 2 bases from J, with 11 bases in between. CDR1 and CDR2 from the germline V gene are LGHNT and FRNRAP. The CDR3 covers 15 residues. CDR3 region: CASGLENRAQETQYF. The CDR3 DNA reads as TGTGCTAGTGGTTTGGAAAACAGGGCGCAAGAGACCCAGTACTTC.

The gene calls are TRBV6-2 or TRBV6-3 and TRBJ2-7, with 9 bases lining up with TRBD1. The CDR3 consists of 15 residues. The V gene's germline CDR1 is MNHEY and CDR2 SVGEGT. V gave up 5 bases and J gave up 1 base; unmatched junction bases: 6. The chain's CDR3 is CASSTGGGGSYEQYF. In DNA form, the CDR3 reads TGTGCCAGCAGTACAGGGGGCGGAGGTTCCTACGAGCAGTACTTC.

This chain connects TRBV6-6 to TRBJ1-2, with D tentatively TRBD1 (6 bases). In germline, CDR1 is MNHNY, CDR2 SVGAGI (reference sequence). V was trimmed by 6 bases and J by 3 bases, leaving 11 bases between them. This CDR3 has 13 amino acids. CDR3 sequence reads: CASSPTGDYGYTF. The CDR3 bases are TGTGCCAGCAGCCCGACAGGAGACTATGGCTACACCTTC.

V usage is TRBV4-1 and J usage is TRBJ1-5; possible D gene TRBD1, 6 bases. CDR3 length: 15 residues. Germline V gene sequence: CDR1 MGHRA, CDR2 YSYEKL. Trimming took 1 base from V and 4 from J, leaving 11 bases between them. CDR3 in amino acids: CASSQGWTANQPQHF. For the CDR3, the DNA is TGCGCCAGCAGCCAAGGTTGGACAGCAAATCAGCCCCAGCATTTT.

The chain carries TRBV5-1 and TRBJ1-6, with no clear D. The germline CDR1 and CDR2 sequences are SGHRS and YFSETQ. This CDR3 has 16 amino acids. The ends were cut back, 5 bases at V and 7 bases at J, with 19 bases in the middle. The CDR3 here is CASSPTSSGANSPLHF. The CDR3 DNA is TGCGCCAGCAGTCCGACCAGCTCGGGCGCGAATTCACCCCTCCACTTT.

The chain uses TRBV2 and TRBJ1-1; TRBD1 might be the D (6 bases). CDR1 is SNHLY, CDR2 FYNNEI, per germline. CDR3 size: 16 residues. Deletions cut 1 base from V and 0 bases from J, with 12 bases between. The CDR3 sequence is CASSEVGGAMNTEAFF. For the CDR3, the DNA is TGTGCCAGCAGTGAAGTAGGGGGGGCCATGAACACTGAAGCTTTCTTT.

The chain employs TRBV28 and TRBJ1-2, with 10 bases identical to TRBD1. J was trimmed by 8 bases and V by 5 bases; bases with no gene match: 14. CDR1 and CDR2 from the germline V gene are MDHEN and SYDVKM. CDR3 length: 16 amino acids. This CDR3 reads CASSLRGTGDVSGYTF. The CDR3 DNA follows: TGTGCCAGCAGTCTTAGGGGGACAGGGGACGTAAGCGGCTACACCTTC.

This clone appeared a few times. The rearrangement uses TRBV15 and TRBJ1-5; weak D call: TRBD1 (5 bases). In germline, CDR1 is LNHNV, CDR2 YYDKDF (reference sequence). Between the trimmed V and J ends, which lost 1 base and 1 base, there was a span of 14 bases. This CDR3 comprises 17 residues. CDR3 in amino acids: CATSRVEGTLSNQPQHF. CDR3 DNA sequence: TGTGCCACCAGCAGAGTAGAAGGGACCTTGAGCAATCAGCCCCAGCATTTT.

The chain joins TRBV6-6 to TRBJ1-1; the D is unclear. The V and J ends lost 5 bases and 0 bases respectively, with 7 bases between them. This CDR3 has 13 residues. Germline CDR1 is MNHNY and CDR2 is SVGAGI (reference sequence). CDR3 nucleotides: TGTGCCAGCAGTATCGAGCTGAACACTGAAGCTTTCTTT. It translates to CASSIELNTEAFF.

In its sample, this clone was seen once. The V gene is TRBV6-2 or TRBV6-3, the J gene TRBJ2-3; 8 positions match TRBD1. CDR3 size: 15 residues. Germline loops: CDR1 MNHEY, CDR2 SVGEGT. Trimming at V came to 5 bases and at J to 2 bases, leaving 6 bases not matched to a gene. For the CDR3, the DNA is TGTGCCAGCAGTACCGGGACAGGTTACACAGATACGCAGTATTTT. Its translation is CASSTGTGYTDTQYF.

This clone was recorded only once. This CDR3 is also generated by other DNA sequences in the sample. The chain joins TRBV10-3 to TRBJ2-7; 7 nucleotides agree with TRBD2. Germline V gene data show CDR1 as ENHRY and CDR2 as SYGVKD. The CDR3 contains 14 residues. J was trimmed by 3 bases and V by 7 bases; bases with no gene match: 9. The CDR3 DNA reads TGTGCCATCACCCTGGGAGGGAGTGGCTACGAGCAGTACTTC. Protein: CAITLGGSGYEQYF.

In its sample, this clone is medium-sized (0.01 to 0.1%). The chain carries TRBV12-5 and TRBJ1-4; 7 nucleotides match TRBD1. V gave up 6 bases and J gave up 3 bases; unmatched junction bases: 7. Germline V gene data show CDR1 as LGHNT and CDR2 as FRNRAP. The CDR3 sequence is 15 residues long. The CDR3 loop reads CASGMTGNSNEKLFF. CDR3 DNA sequence: TGTGCTAGTGGGATGACAGGGAACTCTAATGAAAAACTGTTTTTT.

The gene calls are TRBV11-2 and TRBJ1-3; the D is unclear. CDR3 length: 16 residues. V was pared by 5 bases and J by 2 bases, with 16 bases between. CDR1 and CDR2 (germline): SGHAT, FQNNGV. Written as DNA, the CDR3 is TGTGCCAGCAGCCCTAGCGATAGGACCGCTGGAAACACCATATATTTT. Protein sequence: CASSPSDRTAGNTIYF.

The chain has TRBV5-6 and TRBJ2-5; D remains ambiguous. The CDR3 runs 13 residues. V lost 0 bases, J lost 1 base, and 4 bases lay in between. Germline-derived CDR1 and CDR2 are SGHDT and YYEEEE. In DNA form, the CDR3 reads TGTGCCAGCAGCTTGGGCTCCCAAGAGACCCAGTACTTC. Translating gives CASSLGSQETQYF.

This chain connects TRBV7-9 to TRBJ1-2; D ambiguous. CDR3 length equals 14 residues. V was trimmed by 0 bases and J by 7 bases, leaving 12 bases between them. Germline V CDR1 and CDR2: SEHNR, FQNEAQ (reference sequence). The CDR3 nucleotides read TGTGCCAGCAGCTTAGCTCCCCGAAAGACTGGCTACACCTTC. It translates to CASSLAPRKTGYTF.

The genes are TRBV3-1 (or the pseudogene TRBV3-2) and TRBJ1-1; D unclear. CDR3 length equals 14 residues. The V end lost 0 bases, the J end lost 6 bases, and 11 bases lay between the germline ends. Germline V gene data show CDR1 as LGHDT and CDR2 as YNNKEL (reference sequence). For the CDR3, the DNA is TGTGCCAGCAGCCAAGAGGACCGAGCACCTGAAGCTTTCTTT. This gives the protein CASSQEDRAPEAFF.

This clone has just one count. The CDR3 DNA reads TGTGCCAGTAGTATATTAGCGGGACCTCTCTACGAGCAGTACTTC. This sequence encodes CASSILAGPLYEQYF. J is TRBJ2-7 and V is TRBV19; 8 nucleotides agree with TRBD2. The V gene's germline CDR1 is LNHDA and CDR2 SQIVND (reference sequence). V shed 2 bases, J shed 3 bases, and the junction held 6 bases outside the gene matches. The CDR3 contains 15 residues.

The chain carries TRBV5-1 and TRBJ2-1, with a weak D call TRBD1 (7 bases). The CDR3 is 16 amino acids. Trimming took off 6 bases at V and 4 bases at J, with 20 bases between the two ends. CDR1 is SGHRS and CDR2 is YFSETQ in the germline V gene. DNA for the CDR3: TGCGCCAGCAAGAAGGGGACAGAGGGACTGTACAATGAGCAGTTCTTC. Protein product: CASKKGTEGLYNEQFF.

J is TRBJ2-4 and V is TRBV10-3, with D tentatively TRBD1 (6 bases). Germline CDR1 and CDR2: ENHRY and SYGVKD. The CDR3 totals 17 residues. V was cut by 8 bases and J by 7 bases, with 27 bases left in between. The CDR3: CAISTAQPGQGDNIQYF. The CDR3 coding sequence is TGTGCCATCTCAACAGCCCAACCGGGACAAGGCGACAACATTCAGTACTTC.

The chain carries TRBV14 and TRBJ2-1; no firm D call. Looked up from germline, CDR1 is SGHDN and CDR2 is FVKESK. Trimming took 1 base from V and 10 from J, leaving 26 bases between them. There are 18 residues in the CDR3. The CDR3 region is CASSQVPSWELKVREQFF. In nucleotides, the CDR3 is TGTGCCAGCAGCCAAGTTCCCTCTTGGGAACTAAAGGTGCGGGAGCAGTTCTTC.

This chain joins TRBV7-6 and TRBJ1-2; D unclear. Germline values: CDR1 SGHVS, CDR2 FNYEAQ. The V gene lost 5 bases and the J gene lost 8 bases, with 9 bases spanning the gap. This CDR3 is built from 11 residues. CDR3 bases: TGTGCCAGCAGCGAGGGTCGGGGCTACACCTTC. Translating it yields CASSEGRGYTF.